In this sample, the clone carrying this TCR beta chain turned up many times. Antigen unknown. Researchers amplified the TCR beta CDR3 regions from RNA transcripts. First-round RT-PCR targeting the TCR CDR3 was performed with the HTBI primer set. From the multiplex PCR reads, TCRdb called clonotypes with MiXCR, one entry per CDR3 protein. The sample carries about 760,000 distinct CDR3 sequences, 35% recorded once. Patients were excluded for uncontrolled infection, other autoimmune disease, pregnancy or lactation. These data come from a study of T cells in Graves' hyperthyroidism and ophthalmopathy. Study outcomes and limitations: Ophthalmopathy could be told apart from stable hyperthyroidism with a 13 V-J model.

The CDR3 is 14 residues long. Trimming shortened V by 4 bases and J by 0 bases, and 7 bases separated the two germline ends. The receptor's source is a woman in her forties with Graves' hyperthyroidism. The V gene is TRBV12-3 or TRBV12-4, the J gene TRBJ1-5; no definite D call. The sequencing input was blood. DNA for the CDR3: TGTGCCAGCAGTTCCGATTATAGCAATCAGCCCCAGCATTTT. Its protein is CASSSDYSNQPQHF.